The clone carrying this T cell receptor beta chain was recorded at least ten times. The antigen is undetermined. TCRdb reprocessed the 5' RACE reads with MiXCR, giving one entry per CDR3 protein. The sample includes nearly 650,000 distinct CDR3 sequences, roughly 6.6% seen only once; the top ten take 1.5% to 2%. The sample comes from a study of identical twins. Study-level findings and limits: Those out-of-frame alpha sequences shared by twins showed an excess of low generation probability.

Trimming cost V 1 base and J 4 bases, with 11 bases left between them. The CDR3 totals 15 residues. This same sample was also part of a study on yellow fever vaccine responses in identical twins.

Material for sequencing was PBMCs. The source of this sequence is a woman aged 18-35 years in good health. The rearrangement joins TRBV12-3 or TRBV12-4 to TRBJ2-1; D is ambiguous. This CDR3 is CASSLGVGFYNEQFF. In DNA form, the CDR3 reads TGTGCCAGCAGTTTAGGGGTGGGGTTTTACAATGAGCAGTTCTTC.